This T cell receptor (beta chain) was captured in a study of blood T cell repertoires in COVID-19. Study in general: The samples span acute and convalescent COVID-19 from the United States, Italy and Spain. Sources were T cells, B-cell-depleted T cells, or PBMCs; the material itself was cDNA or gDNA.

Under the authors' procedure: Amplification of reference gene primers was used by the study to estimate nucleated cell counts. Some clones are missing from TCRdb's copy, which holds only in-frame ones; the method was immunoSEQ multiplex PCR. That table gives V, J and clone size, and the DNA gave D and trimming. The sample shows roughly 250,000 clones, over 75% of them seen only once. V lost 8 bases to trimming and J lost 4 bases; unmatched junction nucleotides: 10. CDR1 and CDR2 from the germline V gene are MDHEN and SYDVKM. The CDR3 runs to 16 residues. Sequencing was carried out using peripheral blood. This receptor was identified in a human donor in a cohort sampled during active COVID-19. This sequence joins TRBV28 and TRBJ2-1; the match to TRBD2 covers 11 bases. The CDR3 coding sequence is TGTGCCAGCGGGATTTGGGCTAGCGGGGGGTACAATGAGCAGTTCTTC. This gives the protein CASGIWASGGYNEQFF.